Listed here is a single TCR beta chain. The data originate from a study of shared T cell receptors in the human thymus. Germline V lookup: CDR1 LGHNA, CDR2 YSLEER. Deletions cut 2 bases from V and 6 bases from J, with 17 bases between. CDR3 length equals 15 residues. Generated by immunoSEQ multiplex PCR, the TCRdb table keeps only in-frame clones and is missing some. Seen here are some 720,000 clones, roughly 90% observed once, and the top ten hold about 0.01%. This same sample was also taken into another study, of human thymus T cells.

The chain recombines TRBV4-3 with TRBJ2-7, with a weak D call TRBD1 (8 bases). The source material was thymocytes. This clonotype originated in a boy younger than two with a congenital heart defect. CDR3 coding DNA: TGCGCCAGCAGCCAAAGTAGGACAGGGAGGGGCGAGCAGTACTTC. Protein: CASSQSRTGRGEQYF.